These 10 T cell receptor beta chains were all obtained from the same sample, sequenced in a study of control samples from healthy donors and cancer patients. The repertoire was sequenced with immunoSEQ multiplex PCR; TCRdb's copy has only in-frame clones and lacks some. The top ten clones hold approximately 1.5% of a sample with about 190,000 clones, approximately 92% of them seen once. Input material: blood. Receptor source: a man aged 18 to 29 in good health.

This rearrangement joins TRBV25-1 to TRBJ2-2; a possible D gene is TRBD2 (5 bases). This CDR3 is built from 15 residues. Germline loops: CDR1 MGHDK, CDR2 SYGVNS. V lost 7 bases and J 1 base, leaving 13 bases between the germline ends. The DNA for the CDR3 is TGTGCCAGCACCGTCCTAGGAGGGAACACCGGGGAGCTGTTTTTT. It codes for CASTVLGGNTGELFF.

The CDR3 sequence is CASSLAQNSNQPQHF. The CDR3 DNA reads as TGTGCCAGCAGCTTGGCTCAGAATAGCAATCAGCCCCAGCATTTT. V and J are TRBV5-5 and TRBJ1-5; no firm D call. The CDR3 runs 15 residues. CDR1 SGHKS and CDR2 YYEKEE come from the germline V gene (reference sequence). Deletions cut 0 bases from V and 0 bases from J, with 7 bases between.

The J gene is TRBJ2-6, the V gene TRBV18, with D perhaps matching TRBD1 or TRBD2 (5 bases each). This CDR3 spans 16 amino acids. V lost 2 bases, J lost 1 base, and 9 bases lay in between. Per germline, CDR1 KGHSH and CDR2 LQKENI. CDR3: CASSPGGTSGANVLTF. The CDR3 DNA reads TGTGCCAGCTCACCAGGGGGAACGTCTGGGGCCAACGTCCTGACTTTC.

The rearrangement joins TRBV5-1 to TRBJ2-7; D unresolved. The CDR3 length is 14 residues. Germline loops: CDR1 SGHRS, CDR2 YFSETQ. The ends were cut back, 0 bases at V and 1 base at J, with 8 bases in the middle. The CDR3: CASSLVPVSYEQYF. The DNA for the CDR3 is TGCGCCAGCAGCTTGGTCCCGGTTTCCTACGAGCAGTACTTC. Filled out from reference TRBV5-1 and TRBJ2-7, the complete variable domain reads KAGVTQTPRYLIKTRGQQVTLSCSPISGHRSVSWYQQTPGQGLQFLFEYFSETQRNKGNFPGRFSGRQFSNSRSEMNVSTLELGDSALYLCASSLVPVSYEQYFGPGTRLTVT.

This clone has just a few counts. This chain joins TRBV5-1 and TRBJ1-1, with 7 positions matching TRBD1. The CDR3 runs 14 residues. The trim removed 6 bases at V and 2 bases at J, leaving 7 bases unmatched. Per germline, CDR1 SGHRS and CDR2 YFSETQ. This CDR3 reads CASTQGVGNTEAFF. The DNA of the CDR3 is TGCGCCAGCACTCAGGGGGTTGGAAACACTGAAGCTTTCTTT.

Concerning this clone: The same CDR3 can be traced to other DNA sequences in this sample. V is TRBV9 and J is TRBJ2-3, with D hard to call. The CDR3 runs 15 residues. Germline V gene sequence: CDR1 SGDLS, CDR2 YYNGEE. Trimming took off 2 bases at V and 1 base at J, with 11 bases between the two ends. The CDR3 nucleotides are TGTGCCAGCAGCGTTCGTCTTAGTGGCACAGATACGCAGTATTTT. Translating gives CASSVRLSGTDTQYF.

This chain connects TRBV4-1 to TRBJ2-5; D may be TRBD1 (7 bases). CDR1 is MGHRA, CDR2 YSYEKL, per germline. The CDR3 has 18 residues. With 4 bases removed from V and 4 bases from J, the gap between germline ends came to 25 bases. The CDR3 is CASSRRGVGGGNGETQYF. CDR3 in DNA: TGCGCCAGCAGCCGCCGTGGGGTAGGGGGCGGGAACGGAGAGACCCAGTACTTC.

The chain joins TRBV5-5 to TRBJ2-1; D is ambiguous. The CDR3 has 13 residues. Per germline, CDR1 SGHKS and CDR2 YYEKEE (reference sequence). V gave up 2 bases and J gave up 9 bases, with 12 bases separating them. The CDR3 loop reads CASSFWGSTEQFF. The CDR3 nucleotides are TGTGCCAGCAGCTTTTGGGGAAGCACTGAGCAGTTCTTC.

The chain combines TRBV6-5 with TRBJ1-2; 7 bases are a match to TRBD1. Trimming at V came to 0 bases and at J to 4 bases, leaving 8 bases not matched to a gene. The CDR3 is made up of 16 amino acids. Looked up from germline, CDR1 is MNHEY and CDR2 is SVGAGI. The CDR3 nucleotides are TGTGCCAGCAGTTACTCGGGACAGCCCCCTGGCTATGGCTACACCTTC. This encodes CASSYSGQPPGYGYTF.

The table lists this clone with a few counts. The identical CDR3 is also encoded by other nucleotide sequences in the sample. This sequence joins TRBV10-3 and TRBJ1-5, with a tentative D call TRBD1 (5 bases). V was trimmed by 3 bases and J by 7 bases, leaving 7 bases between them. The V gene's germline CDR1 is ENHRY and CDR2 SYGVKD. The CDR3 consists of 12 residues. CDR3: CAISEGDQPQHF. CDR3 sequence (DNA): TGTGCCATCAGTGAAGGGGACCAGCCCCAGCATTTT.